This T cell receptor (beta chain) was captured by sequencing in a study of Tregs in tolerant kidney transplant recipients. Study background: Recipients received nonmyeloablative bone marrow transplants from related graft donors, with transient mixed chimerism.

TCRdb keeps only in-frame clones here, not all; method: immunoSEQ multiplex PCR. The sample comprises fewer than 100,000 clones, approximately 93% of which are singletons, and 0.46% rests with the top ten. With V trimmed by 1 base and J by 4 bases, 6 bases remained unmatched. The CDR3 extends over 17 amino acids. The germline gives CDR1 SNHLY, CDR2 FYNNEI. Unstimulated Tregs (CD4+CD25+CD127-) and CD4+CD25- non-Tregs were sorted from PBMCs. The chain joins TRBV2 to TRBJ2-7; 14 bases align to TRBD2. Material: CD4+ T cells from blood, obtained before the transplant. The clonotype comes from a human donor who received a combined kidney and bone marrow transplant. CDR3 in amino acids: CASSEEGGLAGGYEQYF. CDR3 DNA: TGTGCCAGCAGTGAAGAAGGAGGACTAGCGGGAGGATACGAGCAGTACTTC.